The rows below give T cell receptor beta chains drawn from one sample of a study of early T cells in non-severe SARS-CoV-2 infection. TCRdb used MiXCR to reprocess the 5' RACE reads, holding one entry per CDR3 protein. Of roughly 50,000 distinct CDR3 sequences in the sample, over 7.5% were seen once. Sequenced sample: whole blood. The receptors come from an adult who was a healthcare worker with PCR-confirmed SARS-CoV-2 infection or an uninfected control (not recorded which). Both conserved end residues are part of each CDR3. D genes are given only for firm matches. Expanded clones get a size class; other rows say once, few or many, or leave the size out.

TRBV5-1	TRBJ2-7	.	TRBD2	TGCGCCAGCAGCTTCCTAGCGGGGGAGGCCTACGAGCAGTACTTC	CASSFLAGEAYEQYF
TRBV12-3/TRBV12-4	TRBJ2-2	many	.	TGTGCCAGCAGCCCTGACAGGATTGAGAACACCGGGGAGCTGTTTTTT	CASSPDRIENTGELFF
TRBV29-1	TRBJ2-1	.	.	TGCAGCCTAGGGGGAAGCTCCTACAATGAGCAGTTCTTC	CSLGGSSYNEQFF
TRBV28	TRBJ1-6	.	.	TGTGCCAGCAGTTTATTCGGGGGATTGTATTCACCCCTCCACTTT	CASSLFGGLYSPLHF
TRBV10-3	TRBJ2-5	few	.	TGTGCCATCGGATTAGAGACCCAGTACTTC	CAIGLETQYF
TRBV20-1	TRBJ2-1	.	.	TGCAGTGCCTCGGCAGCGGCCTCTAATGAGCAGTTCTTC	CSASAAASNEQFF
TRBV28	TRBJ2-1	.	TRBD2	TGTGCCAGCAGTTTGAGAGGAAGGGCTAGCGGGAGATTCGATGAGCAGTTCTTC	CASSLRGRASGRFDEQFF
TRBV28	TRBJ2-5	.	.	TGTGCCACCCTTAGGCGCCAAGAGACCCAGTACTTC	CATLRRQETQYF
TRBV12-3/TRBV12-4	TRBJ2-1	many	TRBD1	TGTGCCAGCAAAAACACAGGGGTCCGGTTCTTC	CASKNTGVRFF
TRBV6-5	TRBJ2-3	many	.	TGTGCCAGCAACAGTCGGAGCCGGAGTGATACGCAGTATTTT	CASNSRSRSDTQYF
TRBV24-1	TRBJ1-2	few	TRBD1	TGTGCCACCAGTGAACGACAGGGCGGTGGCTACACCTTC	CATSERQGGGYTF
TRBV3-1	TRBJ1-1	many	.	TGTGCCAGCAGCCACCCTCTGGAAGTGGGAGCTTTCTTT	CASSHPLEVGAFF
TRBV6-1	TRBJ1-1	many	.	TGTGCCAGCAGTGAGGCCCTCCTCCGAGGAACTGAAGCTTTCTTT	CASSEALLRGTEAFF
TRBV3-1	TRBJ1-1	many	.	TGTGCCAGCGGGTGGGGCACTGAAGCTTTCTTT	CASGWGTEAFF
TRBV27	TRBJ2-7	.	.	TGTGCCAGCAGTTCTACAGGGAGGTCCTACGAGCAGTACTTC	CASSSTGRSYEQYF
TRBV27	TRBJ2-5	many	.	TGTGCCAGCAGTTGGGGACGGGGCTCGGAGACCCAGTACTTC	CASSWGRGSETQYF
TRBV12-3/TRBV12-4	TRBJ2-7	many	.	TGTGCCAGCAGTTTGAGGGGAACCTACGAGCAGTACTTC	CASSLRGTYEQYF
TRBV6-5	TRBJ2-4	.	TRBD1	TGTGCCAGCAGTAAACAGGGGGCGGCCAAAAACATTCAGTACTTC	CASSKQGAAKNIQYF
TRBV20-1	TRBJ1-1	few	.	TGCAGTGCTGGAAAATCGAACACTGAAGCTTTCTTT	CSAGKSNTEAFF
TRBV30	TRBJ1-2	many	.	TGTGCCTGGAGGATGGTCCCTCGAGGTGGCTACACCTTC	CAWRMVPRGGYTF
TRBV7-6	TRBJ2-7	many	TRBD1	TGTGCCAGCAGCACCCGGGACAGGGCGTCCGAGCAGTACTTC	CASSTRDRASEQYF
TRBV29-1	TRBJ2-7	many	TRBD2	TGCAGCGTTGAATCCTGGCGGGGGATCAGCTACGAGCAGTACTTC	CSVESWRGISYEQYF
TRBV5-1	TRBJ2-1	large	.	TGCGCCAGCAGCCCTACCTCGACAGACTATTCAAGATACGAATACAATGAGCAGTTCTTC	CASSPTSTDYSRYEYNEQFF
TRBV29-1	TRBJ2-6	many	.	TGCAGCGCCGGCGGGGACTCTGGGGCCAACGTCCTGACTTTC	CSAGGDSGANVLTF
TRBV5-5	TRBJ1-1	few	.	TGTGCCAGCAGCCTTACAGGGTTGCGGGTTGAAGCTTTCTTT	CASSLTGLRVEAFF
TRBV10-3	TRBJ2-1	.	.	TGTGCCATCAGTGTTACGGGGCCCAATGAGCAGTTCTTC	CAISVTGPNEQFF
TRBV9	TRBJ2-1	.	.	TGTGCCAGCAGCCAACAGGGTACCGATGAGCAGTTCTTC	CASSQQGTDEQFF